This TCR beta chain was sequenced for a study of T cells after yellow fever vaccination. Whole-study findings and limits: Shared CD4/CD8 clonotypes were a small share, likely from convergent recombination.

As to this clonotype: Its target is not known.

CDR3 size: 13 residues. Deletions cut 0 bases from V and 5 bases from J, with 7 bases between. The germline CDR1 and CDR2 sequences are SGDLS and YYNGEE. One entry per CDR3 protein, called by TCRdb with MiXCR from the 5' RACE reads. The repertoire holds approximately 340,000 distinct CDR3 sequences, with more than 8.5% as singletons. This sequence was found in a man aged 18 to 35 who received the YFV17D yellow fever vaccine. This specimen was PBMCs, taken on the day of the first yellow fever vaccination. V and J are TRBV9 and TRBJ2-3; D remains unclear. The DNA for the CDR3 is TGTGCCAGCAGCGTAGGGCAACTAGATACGCAGTATTTT. The encoded protein is CASSVGQLDTQYF.